These 25 T cell receptor beta chains originate from one sample sequenced in a study of cytomegalovirus exposure and HLA in healthy donors. Primers: 60 Vbeta forward and 13 Jbeta reverse. The assay was immunoSEQ multiplex PCR, and TCRdb's table has in-frame clones only and misses some. Of just under 95,000 clones listed, under 80% were seen once; the top ten hold 6.5% to 8%. Sequences were obtained from PBMCs. The source of these receptors is a man over 45 in good health and CMV-seropositive.

The chain employs TRBV7-9 and TRBJ1-1, with no clear D. The V and J ends lost 5 bases and 3 bases respectively, with 7 bases between them. This CDR3 is built from 12 residues. Germline V gives CDR1 SEHNR, CDR2 FQNEAQ (reference sequence). CDR3 DNA: TGTGCCAGCAGCGAGGTTGACACTGAAGCTTTCTTT. This gives the protein CASSEVDTEAFF.

The sample holds one count of this clone. The genes are TRBV4-2 and TRBJ2-3; no reliable D call. This CDR3 comprises 12 residues. The V end lost 0 bases, the J end lost 6 bases, and 4 bases lay between the germline ends. Germline CDR1 and CDR2: LGHNA and YNFKEQ. CDR3 sequence reads: CASSQDLDTQYF. Written as DNA, the CDR3 is TGTGCCAGCAGCCAAGATCTGGATACGCAGTATTTT.

The chain recombines TRBV18 with TRBJ1-1; the D is unclear. The CDR3 sequence is 13 residues long. The V end lost 1 base, the J end lost 1 base, and 4 bases lay between the germline ends. Germline CDR1 and CDR2: KGHSH and LQKENI. The CDR3 here is CASSPQRNTEAFF. CDR3 sequence (DNA): TGTGCCAGCTCACCACAGAGGAACACTGAAGCTTTCTTT.

The rearrangement links TRBV7-2 to TRBJ2-5; possibly TRBD1 for D (6 bases). CDR1 is SGHTA, CDR2 FQGNSA, per germline. Trimming left V 3 bases short and J 4 bases short, with 18 bases between. The CDR3 has 16 amino acids. CDR3 amino acids: CASSLFGDLGGETQYF. In DNA, the CDR3 is TGTGCCAGCAGCTTGTTCGGTGACCTAGGGGGAGAGACCCAGTACTTC.

A note on this clone: Other DNA sequences within the sample encode an identical CDR3. The CDR3, as DNA: TGCAGCGTTGCAGGGGTTGGCGAAAAACTGTTTTTT. Amino acid sequence: CSVAGVGEKLFF. The rearrangement links TRBV29-1 to TRBJ1-4, with D possibly TRBD1 on 6 matching bases. The germline V and J ends were trimmed by 4 bases and 8 bases, with 11 bases remaining between them. CDR3 length: 12 amino acids. In germline, CDR1 is SQVTM, CDR2 ANQGSEA. Looking up the rest from reference TRBV29-1 and TRBJ1-4 gives the full variable domain: SAVISQKPSRDICQRGTSLTIQCQVDSQVTMMFWYRQQPGQSLTLIATANQGSEATYESGFVIDKFPISRPNLTFSTLTVSNMSPEDSSIYLCSVAGVGEKLFFGSGTQLSVL.

The chain has TRBV7-2 and TRBJ2-1; 8 bases agree with TRBD2. The CDR3 contains 16 residues. CDR1 SGHTA and CDR2 FQGNSA come from the germline V gene. With V trimmed by 5 bases and J by 3 bases, 9 bases remained unmatched. Written as DNA, the CDR3 is TGTGCCAGCAGCCCCCTGACTAGCGTCCGCTACAATGAGCAGTTCTTC. It yields the protein CASSPLTSVRYNEQFF.

The sample holds a few counts of this clone. The CDR3 DNA follows: TGTGCCAGCAGCTTAAGTTGGACTAGGGAGCAGTACTTC. Encoded protein: CASSLSWTREQYF. V gene TRBV7-3 combines with J gene TRBJ2-5; 7 nucleotides line up with TRBD2. After removal of 1 base from V and 11 bases from J, the junction contained 7 bases not matched to a gene. Germline lookup yields CDR1 SGHTA and CDR2 FQGTGA. CDR3 size: 13 residues. The full variable domain, in which reference TRBV7-3 and TRBJ2-5 provide the parts outside the CDR3, is GAGVSQTPSNKVTEKGKYVELRCDPISGHTALYWYRQSLGQGPEFLIYFQGTGAADDSGLPNDRFFAVRPEGSVSTLKIQRTERGDSAVYLCASSLSWTREQYFGPGTRLLVL.

With respect to this clone: A junction end diverges from the germline sequence, so it may reflect a read error. This chain connects TRBV30 to TRBJ1-6, with D possibly TRBD1 on 6 matching bases. The CDR3 is 15 residues long. CDR1 is GTSNPN and CDR2 is SVGIG in the germline V gene (reference sequence). As DNA, the CDR3 is TGTGCCTGGAGTTGGGACACTACATATAATTCACCCCTCAACTTT. Translating gives CAWSWDTTYNSPLNF.

The chain carries TRBV2 and TRBJ1-5; 7 bases line up with TRBD1. Germline CDR1 is SNHLY and CDR2 is FYNNEI. CDR3 length equals 15 residues. V gave up 6 bases and J gave up 0 bases; unmatched junction bases: 5. The CDR3: CASRLNRGSNQPQHF. In nucleotides, the CDR3 is TGTGCCAGCAGATTAAACAGGGGTAGCAATCAGCCCCAGCATTTT.

This clone showed up just a few times. J is TRBJ2-3 and V is TRBV14; D not resolved. The CDR3 loop spans 12 amino acids. V was trimmed by 4 bases and J by 2 bases, leaving 4 bases between them. CDR1 SGHDN and CDR2 FVKESK come from the germline V gene. CDR3 sequence: CASSPYTDTQYF. CDR3 DNA: TGTGCCAGCAGCCCCTACACAGATACGCAGTATTTT.

CDR3 in DNA: TGTGCCAGCAGTCCCTTGGCGGGGAGGGGTCAGCCCCAGCATTTT. Translated: CASSPLAGRGQPQHF. The chain links TRBV6-5 to TRBJ1-5; D is possibly TRBD1 (5 bases). V was shortened by 5 bases and J by 6 bases, with 17 bases between the two germline ends. Germline CDR1 reads MNHEY; CDR2 reads SVGAGI. The CDR3 length is 15 residues.

V and J are TRBV25-1 and TRBJ1-4, with TRBD1 identical over 8 bases. The CDR3 runs 15 residues. V was pared by 4 bases and J by 6 bases, with 7 bases of the junction left unmatched. Germline CDR1 reads MGHDK; CDR2 reads SYGVNS. The CDR3 nucleotides are TGTGCCAGCAGTGGGGGACAGGCCCTTGATGAAAAACTGTTTTTT. Residues: CASSGGQALDEKLFF.

The rearrangement joins TRBV28 to TRBJ2-5; D might be TRBD1 (5 bases). V lost 5 bases and J lost 5, with 18 bases in between. Germline V CDR1 and CDR2: MDHEN, SYDVKM. This CDR3 has 15 residues. CDR3 protein: CASSPYAGKGETQYF. CDR3 nucleotide sequence: TGTGCCAGCAGTCCCTACGCTGGAAAGGGGGAGACCCAGTACTTC.

This chain links TRBV7-2 with TRBJ2-3; D gene unclear. V lost 5 bases, J lost 2 bases, and 11 bases lay in between. The germline CDR1 and CDR2 sequences are SGHTA and FQGNSA. This CDR3 is built from 14 residues. The CDR3 loop reads CASSPWAATDTQYF. For the CDR3, the DNA is TGTGCCAGCAGCCCATGGGCCGCCACAGATACGCAGTATTTT.

In this sample, this clone turned up once. The chain couples TRBV13 to TRBJ1-2; weak D call: TRBD1 (6 bases). Trimming left V 1 base short and J 3 bases short, with 15 bases between. CDR3 length equals 16 residues. Germline V gives CDR1 PRHDT, CDR2 FYEKMQ (reference sequence). CDR3 sequence reads: CASSLVYTGFHYGYTF. CDR3 in DNA: TGTGCCAGCAGCTTAGTATACACAGGGTTTCACTATGGCTACACCTTC.

The chain has TRBV10-3 and TRBJ1-5; D perhaps matches TRBD1 (6 bases). The CDR3 is made up of 12 amino acids. V lost 10 bases and J 7 bases, leaving 14 bases between the germline ends. Germline-derived CDR1 and CDR2 are ENHRY and SYGVKD. The CDR3: CATRGGEQPQHF. The CDR3 bases are TGTGCCACAAGAGGGGGGGAGCAGCCCCAGCATTTT.

The CDR3 DNA reads TGCGCCAGCAGCATGACGGGGGCCTACGAGCAGTACTTC. Its translation: CASSMTGAYEQYF. This sequence joins TRBV5-1 and TRBJ2-7; a possible D gene is TRBD2 (6 bases). This CDR3 comprises 13 residues. From germline, CDR1 is SGHRS and CDR2 YFSETQ. V was clipped by 4 bases and J by 2 bases, with 10 bases between them.

V gene TRBV7-2 combines with J gene TRBJ2-3, with D possibly being TRBD1 (6 bases). Germline V gene sequence: CDR1 SGHTA, CDR2 FQGNSA. The CDR3 consists of 13 residues. The V and J ends lost 0 bases and 8 bases respectively, with 9 bases between them. The CDR3 nucleotides read TGTGCCAGCAGCTTAGCGGGGGCGGGTACGCAGTATTTT. It codes for CASSLAGAGTQYF.

V and J are TRBV2 and TRBJ1-1; D may be TRBD1 (6 bases). Germline loops: CDR1 SNHLY, CDR2 FYNNEI. The ends were cut back, 5 bases at V and 5 bases at J, with 15 bases in the middle. There are 14 residues in the CDR3. DNA for the CDR3: TGTGCCAGCAGTACCTCAGGGGCGAGGACTGAAGCTTTCTTT. This sequence encodes CASSTSGARTEAFF.

The chain combines TRBV11-2 with TRBJ1-6; no reliable D call. Germline CDR1 reads SGHAT; CDR2 reads FQNNGV. The length of the CDR3 is 16 residues. V was shortened by 1 base and J by 7 bases, with 14 bases between the two germline ends. CDR3 nucleotide sequence: TGTGCCAGCAGCTTAGGATCTTCCGAGGGCAATTCACCCCTCCACTTT. Translating gives CASSLGSSEGNSPLHF.

In the case of this clone: Mismatch with germline at one junction end may stem from a read error. The chain recombines TRBV30 with TRBJ1-2; the match to TRBD1 covers 8 bases. This CDR3 is built from 14 residues. CDR1 is GTSNPN and CDR2 is SVGIG in the germline V gene (reference sequence). The CDR3 loop reads CAWSISGGSGGYPF. In nucleotides, the CDR3 is TGTGCCTGGAGTATTTCAGGGGGCAGCGGTGGCTACCCCTTC.

The chain links TRBV18 to TRBJ1-2, with 7 bases lining up with TRBD1. Trimming removed 3 bases from V and 6 bases from J; junction bases left unmatched: 7. Germline values: CDR1 KGHSH, CDR2 LQKENI. There are 14 residues in the CDR3. CDR3 sequence reads: CASSPQGTENGYTF. CDR3 sequence (DNA): TGTGCCAGCTCACCTCAGGGGACAGAGAATGGCTACACCTTC.

This chain joins TRBV4-1 and TRBJ1-5; D unclear. Germline lookup yields CDR1 MGHRA and CDR2 YSYEKL. CDR3 length: 16 amino acids. Trimming cost V 1 base and J 1 base, with 11 bases left between them. The CDR3 reads CASSQVQVGSNQPQHF. The CDR3 DNA reads as TGCGCCAGCAGCCAAGTGCAGGTTGGGAGCAATCAGCCCCAGCATTTT.

The CDR3 is CAIRALDGGASGELFF. The CDR3 DNA reads as TGTGCCATCAGGGCCTTGGACGGGGGGGCCTCCGGGGAGCTGTTTTTT. The chain links TRBV10-3 to TRBJ2-2, with 8 bases that match TRBD2. The CDR3 loop spans 16 amino acids. The V and J ends lost 6 bases and 6 bases, in that order; junction bases with no gene match: 12. Germline values: CDR1 ENHRY, CDR2 SYGVKD.

The rearrangement links TRBV19 to TRBJ2-7; D is possibly TRBD1 (7 bases). The germline CDR1 and CDR2 sequences are LNHDA and SQIVND (reference sequence). This CDR3 is 14 amino acids long. V was pared by 3 bases and J by 6 bases, with 15 bases between. DNA for the CDR3: TGTGCCAGTAGTATGAGCAGGGGGGTATCCGAGCAGTACTTC. Amino acids: CASSMSRGVSEQYF.